One sample yielded the 12 T cell receptor beta chains listed below, sequenced in a study of T cell changes during pregnancy in multiple sclerosis. Clones were sequenced by immunoSEQ multiplex PCR, and TCRdb holds only the in-frame ones, with some missing. Found here are approximately 30,000 clones, roughly 87% of them singletons; the top ten hold about 5%. The specimen comprised CD8+ T cells from peripheral blood mononuclear cells, sampled in the first trimester of pregnancy. The receptor source for this set is a female donor with multiple sclerosis, enrolled in a pregnancy study.

V and J are TRBV7-9 and TRBJ1-2; D remains unclear. The CDR3 covers 13 residues. V dropped 2 bases and J dropped 6 bases, with 10 bases sitting between them. The germline gives CDR1 SEHNR, CDR2 FQNEAQ (reference sequence). The CDR3 is CASSLMERDGYTF. CDR3 bases: TGTGCCAGCAGCTTAATGGAGAGAGATGGCTACACCTTC.

The J gene is TRBJ1-1, the V gene TRBV6-6; 9 bases are shared with TRBD1. CDR1 is MNHNY and CDR2 is SVGAGI in the germline V gene (reference sequence). This CDR3 region has 13 residues. The V gene end was trimmed by 5 bases and the J gene end by 8 bases; junction bases not matched to a gene: 6. In DNA, the CDR3 is TGTGCCAGCAGTCCTACAGGGGGCAGAGAAGCTTTCTTT. It encodes CASSPTGGREAFF.

This chain connects TRBV5-6 to TRBJ2-7, with D maybe TRBD1 (6 bases). Trimming removed 4 bases from V and 6 bases from J, with 17 bases in between. Germline V gene sequence: CDR1 SGHDT, CDR2 YYEEEE. The CDR3 contains 14 residues. CDR3: CASSRTFQGIEQYF. DNA for the CDR3: TGTGCCAGCAGCCGGACGTTCCAGGGGATCGAGCAGTACTTC.

This clone was seen a few times. The rearrangement joins TRBV7-9 to TRBJ2-7, with D possibly being TRBD2 (6 bases). Trimming cost V 5 bases and J 3 bases, with 8 bases left between them. CDR1 is SEHNR, CDR2 FQNEAQ, per germline (reference sequence). The CDR3 has 12 amino acids. The CDR3 sequence is CASSPGGYEQYF. The CDR3 nucleotides are TGTGCCAGCAGCCCCGGGGGCTACGAGCAGTACTTC.

The chain has TRBV7-6 and TRBJ2-2; TRBD2 is a possible D gene (6 bases). The germline gives CDR1 SGHVS, CDR2 FNYEAQ. The V end lost 8 bases, the J end lost 1 base, and 32 bases lay between the germline ends. This CDR3 spans 21 amino acids. This CDR3 is CASGKLTGVWIWNRNTGELFF. In DNA form, the CDR3 reads TGTGCCAGCGGAAAGCTGACGGGGGTTTGGATATGGAACCGGAACACCGGGGAGCTGTTTTTT.

The chain is built from TRBV6-5 and TRBJ2-5; the D gene is possibly TRBD1 (5 bases). The germline gives CDR1 MNHEY, CDR2 SVGAGI. V was cut by 2 bases and J by 5 bases, with 15 bases left in between. The CDR3 contains 15 residues. CDR3 coding DNA: TGTGCCAGCAGTTACGTCGGCAGGGTATGGGAGACCCAGTACTTC. This sequence encodes CASSYVGRVWETQYF.

The chain's CDR3 is CAIRGQGNTEAFF. The CDR3, as DNA: TGTGCCATCAGGGGGCAGGGTAACACTGAAGCTTTCTTT. This chain links TRBV10-3 with TRBJ1-1; D is perhaps TRBD1 (5 bases). CDR3 length: 13 residues. Germline CDR1 ENHRY, CDR2 SYGVKD. Trimming shortened V by 6 bases and J by 2 bases, and 10 bases separated the two germline ends.

The J gene is TRBJ2-1, the V gene TRBV9, with D perhaps matching TRBD1 (5 bases). Germline V CDR1 and CDR2: SGDLS, YYNGEE. The CDR3 consists of 15 residues. Trimming took off 0 bases at V and 4 bases at J, with 11 bases between the two ends. The CDR3 is CASSVAGPDYNEQFF. DNA of the CDR3: TGTGCCAGCAGCGTAGCAGGGCCCGATTACAATGAGCAGTTCTTC.

This chain joins TRBV5-4 and TRBJ1-1; possible D gene TRBD1, 5 bases. The CDR3 consists of 12 residues. V was clipped by 2 bases and J by 7 bases, with 9 bases between them. The germline V gene has CDR1 SGHNT and CDR2 YYREEE (reference sequence). DNA of the CDR3: TGTGCCAGCAGCTTCTACGGGGGTGAAGCTTTCTTT. The encoded protein is CASSFYGGEAFF. The complete variable domain, with remaining parts taken from reference TRBV5-4 and TRBJ1-1, reads ETGVTQSPTHLIKTRGQQVTLRCSSQSGHNTVSWYQQALGQGPQFIFQYYREEENGRGNFPPRFSGLQFPNYSSELNVNALELDDSALYLCASSFYGGEAFFGQGTRLTVV.

The rearrangement uses TRBV6-1 and TRBJ1-2, with D possibly being TRBD1 (6 bases). Germline CDR1 and CDR2: MNHNS and SASEGT. V was clipped by 1 base and J by 4 bases, with 16 bases between them. CDR3 length equals 16 residues. CDR3 DNA: TGTGCCAGCAGTGAAGAACCGGACAGACCTCGCTATGGCTACACCTTC. Translated: CASSEEPDRPRYGYTF.

The V call is TRBV6-5, the J call TRBJ2-2; D perhaps matches TRBD2 (6 bases). V was clipped by 6 bases and J by 1 base, with 12 bases between them. The CDR3 covers 15 residues. Germline V gene sequence: CDR1 MNHEY, CDR2 SVGAGI. The CDR3 nucleotides are TGTGCCAGCAGCGTCCTCGGGGGGAACACCGGGGAGCTGTTTTTT. It is translated as CASSVLGGNTGELFF.

The chain employs TRBV10-2 and TRBJ2-1; D possibly corresponds to TRBD2 (5 bases). Trimming took off 3 bases at V and 6 bases at J, with 15 bases between the two ends. The CDR3 loop spans 15 amino acids. The germline V gene has CDR1 WSHSY and CDR2 SAAADI. The CDR3 spells CASSEGGDQFNEQFF. CDR3 DNA: TGCGCCAGCAGTGAAGGAGGAGACCAATTCAATGAGCAGTTCTTC.